A single sample gave rise to the 20 T cell receptor beta chains below, sequenced in a study of human T cells and chemical hapten exposure. One entry per CDR3 protein results from TCRdb running MiXCR on the RACE reads. The sample lists about 380,000 distinct CDR3 sequences; roughly 5% were seen once. As to time point: pre-sensitization, week 0. Treatment given: therapeutic diphenylcyclopropenone sensitization with weekly scalp DPC. Sequencing used whole blood, obtained in connection with sensitization to the hapten diphenylcyclopropenone (DPC). The source is a woman in her forties or fifties with alopecia areata. Some clones in this sample may be carry-over from other donors' samples.

This clonotype was seen many times. The chain recombines TRBV7-9 with TRBJ1-5; D might be TRBD1 (5 bases). V was clipped by 5 bases and J by 5 bases, with 16 bases between them. The germline V gene encodes CDR1 SEHNR and CDR2 FQNEAQ (reference sequence). There are 15 residues in the CDR3. CDR3 in DNA: TGTGCCAGCAGCCCCCTAACAGGTGTCGATCAGCCCCAGCATTTT. This sequence encodes CASSPLTGVDQPQHF. The full variable domain, in which reference TRBV7-9 and TRBJ1-5 provide the parts outside the CDR3, is DTGVSQNPRHKITKRGQNVTFRCDPISEHNRLYWYRQTLGQGPEFLTYFQNEAQLEKSRLLSDRFSAERPKGSFSTLEIQRTEQGDSAMYLCASSPLTGVDQPQHFGDGTRLSIL.

This clonotype has at least ten counts. V and J are TRBV2 and TRBJ1-5; D gene unclear. Germline CDR1 reads SNHLY; CDR2 reads FYNNEI. CDR3 size: 12 residues. Trimming took off 4 bases at V and 4 bases at J, with 5 bases between the two ends. CDR3 DNA: TGTGCCAGCAGTGTCCTGAATCAGCCCCAGCATTTT. Translated, it gives CASSVLNQPQHF.

This clonotype was recorded at least ten times. The chain joins TRBV11-2 to TRBJ2-3, with TRBD2 as a possible D gene (6 bases). The V end was cut by 10 bases, the J end by 2 bases, with 13 bases between. The CDR3 consists of 13 residues. CDR1 and CDR2 (germline): SGHAT, FQNNGV. As DNA, the CDR3 is TGTGCCACTCGACTAGAGGCCACAGATACGCAGTATTTT. This sequence encodes CATRLEATDTQYF.

This clonotype was recorded a few times. The gene calls are TRBV20-1 and TRBJ1-1; no clear D gene. Per germline, CDR1 DFQATT and CDR2 SNEGSKA (reference sequence). V lost 3 bases and J 5 bases, leaving 16 bases between the germline ends. The CDR3 has 14 residues. CDR3 residues: CSASTPTIQTEAFF. In DNA, the CDR3 is TGCAGTGCTAGCACCCCGACTATACAGACTGAAGCTTTCTTT.

This clonotype has a handful of counts. This chain joins TRBV11-1 and TRBJ2-2; 7 nucleotides align to TRBD1. Germline V CDR1 and CDR2: SGHAT, FQDESV (reference sequence). V dropped 0 bases and J dropped 6; count of bases not matched to a gene: 4. The length of the CDR3 is 15 residues. The CDR3 bases are TGTGCCAGCAGCTTAGCAACAGGGGCGCCCGGGGAGCTGTTTTTT. This translates into CASSLATGAPGELFF.

The chain has TRBV9 and TRBJ2-5; TRBD2 might be the D (5 bases). Trimming took 0 bases from V and 1 from J, leaving 13 bases between them. The germline V gene has CDR1 SGDLS and CDR2 YYNGEE. The CDR3 is 16 residues long. The CDR3 DNA reads TGTGCCAGCAGCGTAGGGGTCCTCGGACTCCAAGAGACCCAGTACTTC. It yields the protein CASSVGVLGLQETQYF.

This clonotype was recorded at least ten times. The chain links TRBV12-2 to TRBJ1-1. TRBV12-2 is classified as a pseudogene. This CDR3 has 13 amino acids. CDR3 DNA: TGTGCAAGTCGCCCGAGGAGGAACACTGAAGCTTTCTTT. Translation: CASRPRRNTEAFF.

V usage is TRBV30 and J usage is TRBJ2-3; TRBD2 matches at 8 bases. Trimming cost V 4 bases and J 2 bases; bases outside gene matches: 5. CDR3 length equals 14 residues. The V gene's germline CDR1 is GTSNPN and CDR2 SVGIG (reference sequence). CDR3 protein: CAWTSGFYTDTQYF. For the CDR3, the DNA is TGTGCCTGGACTAGCGGGTTCTACACAGATACGCAGTATTTT.

The chain is built from TRBV15 and TRBJ1-1; no clear D gene. The CDR3 totals 14 residues. Germline CDR1 is LNHNV and CDR2 is YYDKDF (reference sequence). With 0 bases removed from V and 1 base from J, the gap between germline ends came to 6 bases. The CDR3 loop is CATSRDHTNTEAFF. In DNA form, the CDR3 reads TGTGCCACCAGCAGAGATCATACGAACACTGAAGCTTTCTTT.

Ten or more counts support this clonotype. The chain has TRBV28 and TRBJ2-7, with TRBD1 matching 12 bases. CDR1 and CDR2 (germline): MDHEN, SYDVKM. This CDR3 is built from 15 residues. J was trimmed by 6 bases and V by 2 bases; bases with no gene match: 5. In DNA, the CDR3 is TGTGCCAGCAGTTTAGCCGGGACAGGGGGCGGCGAGCAGTACTTC. Translated, it gives CASSLAGTGGGEQYF.

This clonotype was observed a few times. The chain is built from TRBV7-2 and TRBJ2-1; tentatively, D is TRBD1 or TRBD2 (6 bases each). Trimming pared 6 bases from V and 6 bases from J, leaving 18 bases between. Germline V CDR1 and CDR2: SGHTA, FQGNSA. The length of the CDR3 is 15 residues. The CDR3 bases are TGTGCCAGCAGTCTCCTAGTACAGGGAGGCAATGAGCAGTTCTTC. This gives the protein CASSLLVQGGNEQFF.

This chain links TRBV29-1 with TRBJ2-7, with D hard to call. This CDR3 spans 11 amino acids. Trimming removed 6 bases at V and 1 base at J, with 7 bases between. Germline V lookup: CDR1 SQVTM, CDR2 ANQGSEA. The CDR3 spells CSVRKSYEQYF. Written as DNA, the CDR3 is TGCAGCGTCAGGAAGTCCTACGAGCAGTACTTC.

The V gene is TRBV9, the J gene TRBJ2-1, with D possibly matching TRBD1 (6 bases). The CDR3 is 14 amino acids. Germline-derived CDR1 and CDR2 are SGDLS and YYNGEE. V shed 3 bases and J shed 4 bases, with 11 bases lying between them. CDR3 sequence (DNA): TGTGCCAGCAGCGCCCAGACAGGATACAATGAGCAGTTCTTC. Translating gives CASSAQTGYNEQFF. Based on the CDR3 plus reference TRBV9 and TRBJ2-1, the full variable domain is DSGVTQTPKHLITATGQRVTLRCSPRSGDLSVYWYQQSLDQGLQFLIQYYNGEERAKGNILERFSAQQFPDLHSELNLSSLELGDSALYFCASSAQTGYNEQFFGPGTRLTVL.

This clonotype was detected ten times or more. V is TRBV28 and J is TRBJ2-5, with 10 bases matching TRBD1. The length of the CDR3 is 15 residues. V lost 5 bases and J lost 5; bases outside the gene matches: 8. Germline V gene lookup returns CDR1 MDHEN and CDR2 SYDVKM. The CDR3: CASSPSGTGVETQYF. The CDR3 bases are TGTGCCAGCAGTCCCTCAGGGACAGGGGTCGAGACCCAGTACTTC. The variable domain in full, with the rest retrieved from reference TRBV28 and TRBJ2-5, is DVKVTQSSRYLVKRTGEKVFLECVQDMDHENMFWYRQDPGLGLRLIYFSYDVKMKEKGDIPEGYSVSREKKERFSLILESASTNQTSMYLCASSPSGTGVETQYFGPGTRLLVL.

Concerning this clonotype: Mismatch with germline at one junction end may stem from a read error. The rearrangement links TRBV2 to TRBJ1-1; D is uncertain. Germline-derived CDR1 and CDR2 are SNHLY and FYNNEI. The CDR3 spans 13 residues. CDR3 loop: CASSVGPDTETFF. CDR3 bases: TGTGCCAGCAGTGTCGGACCAGACACTGAAACTTTCTTT.

This clonotype was detected only a few times. The chain carries TRBV10-2 and TRBJ2-2; TRBD1 agrees at 9 bases. J gave up 6 bases and V 6 bases, and 5 bases lay outside the gene matches. Germline-derived CDR1 and CDR2 are WSHSY and SAAADI. The CDR3 is 14 residues long. The CDR3 region is CASSTTGGPGELFF. For the CDR3, the DNA is TGCGCCAGCAGCACCACAGGGGGCCCCGGGGAGCTGTTTTTT.

This clonotype was observed many times. This rearrangement joins TRBV4-3 to TRBJ2-2, with D unclear. CDR1 is LGHNA and CDR2 is YSLEER in the germline V gene. The CDR3 consists of 15 residues. Trimming took off 1 base at V and 4 bases at J, with 10 bases between the two ends. CDR3 in amino acids: CASSQVVTVTGELFF. CDR3 sequence (DNA): TGCGCCAGCAGCCAAGTAGTGACTGTCACCGGGGAGCTGTTTTTT.

The sample holds many counts of this clonotype. The chain combines TRBV5-5 with TRBJ2-1, with D possibly being TRBD1 (6 bases). Germline V gene lookup returns CDR1 SGHKS and CDR2 YYEKEE (reference sequence). The CDR3 is 14 residues long. V was pared by 4 bases and J by 7 bases, with 15 bases between. The CDR3 bases are TGTGCCAGCAGCCCCCAGGGGACAACTAATGAGCAGTTCTTC. Amino acid sequence: CASSPQGTTNEQFF.

The CDR3 reads CSASPRGGDIQYF. CDR3 DNA sequence: TGCAGTGCTAGCCCGCGGGGCGGGGACATTCAGTACTTC. This chain connects TRBV20-1 to TRBJ2-4, with TRBD2 as a possible D gene (6 bases). Looked up from germline, CDR1 is DFQATT and CDR2 is SNEGSKA (reference sequence). CDR3 length: 13 residues. The V end lost 3 bases, the J end lost 8 bases, and 14 bases lay between the germline ends.

This clonotype was observed a few times. The J gene is TRBJ2-7, the V gene TRBV7-9; D not certain. The CDR3 runs 14 residues. Germline-derived CDR1 and CDR2 are SEHNR and FQNEAQ (reference sequence). The ends were cut back, 4 bases at V and 0 bases at J, with 10 bases in the middle. CDR3 nucleotide sequence: TGTGCCAGCAGCTCCCCTCAGGACTCCTACGAGCAGTACTTC. Its translation is CASSSPQDSYEQYF.